This record looks at one T cell receptor (beta chain) sequence and its context. Its antigen is undetermined. This CDR3 spans 16 amino acids. V lost 1 base and J 8 bases, leaving 18 bases between the germline ends. Germline CDR1 and CDR2: SGHTA and FQGNSA. Individual cDNA molecules received unique molecular identifiers during library preparation. TCRdb independently ran MiXCR on the 5' RACE reads; one entry per CDR3 protein. The sample records about 60,000 distinct CDR3 sequences, roughly 5.5% being singletons. The entry originates in a study of early T cells in non-severe SARS-CoV-2 infection. Whole-study context: Chains stayed unpaired after sequencing of bulk RNA from unsorted whole blood. General study findings and limits: VDJdb-based matching was biased toward anti-spike CD8 responses and missed private and CD4 specificities.

The J gene is TRBJ2-1, the V gene TRBV7-2; TRBD1 is a possible D gene (5 bases). The sequencing input was whole blood. This TCR was recovered from an adult who was a healthcare worker with PCR-confirmed SARS-CoV-2 infection or an uninfected control (not recorded which). In DNA form, the CDR3 reads TGTGCCAGCAGCTTAGGAAGTGTGGGGCGTAGGTATGAGCAGTTCTTC. Protein: CASSLGSVGRRYEQFF.